This T cell receptor beta chain derives from a study of blood T cell repertoires in COVID-19. As for the study in general: COVID-19 samples from acute and convalescent phases originated in the United States, Italy and Spain.

The CDR3 extends over 18 amino acids. The V gene end was trimmed by 2 bases and the J gene end by 5 bases; junction bases not matched to a gene: 8. Germline values: CDR1 SEHNR, CDR2 FQNEAQ (reference sequence). As processed by the authors: For nucleated cells, counts were estimated from reference gene primer amplification. The method was immunoSEQ multiplex PCR; TCRdb's version includes in-frame clones alone and lacks a portion of them. V and J calls and clone size are copied from that table; D and trimming were computed from the DNA. The repertoire holds about 160,000 clones, with 84% as singletons.

This sequence was found in a man in his late teens or twenties with active or convalescent COVID-19. This sequence joins TRBV7-9 and TRBJ2-2; 13 nucleotides agree with TRBD2. Sequencing input: peripheral blood. CDR3 sequence reads: CASSLNPPGLAGTGELFF. The CDR3 DNA is TGTGCCAGCAGCTTAAATCCACCGGGACTAGCGGGAACCGGGGAGCTGTTTTTT.